These 26 T cell receptor beta chains originate from one sample sequenced in a study of T cells expressing NK-cell markers. From the 5' RACE reads, TCRdb lists one entry per CDR3 protein and no DNA. This listing includes 200,000 to 300,000 distinct CDR3 sequences. Sequencing input: blood T cells: a sorted CD56 or NKG2C T cell subset, CD4+ or CD8+ T cells, or bulk PBMC T cells (not recorded which). The source of these receptors is a woman aged 18 to 75 in good health.

The rearrangement uses TRBV29-1 and TRBJ1-1; the TRBD1 assignment by TCRdb is unverifiable without DNA. This CDR3 has 12 amino acids. CDR1 is SQVTM, CDR2 ANQGSEA, per germline. The CDR3 is CSVTGKNTEAFF. Using reference TRBV29-1 and TRBJ1-1 for the parts outside the CDR3, the full variable domain is SAVISQKPSRDICQRGTSLTIQCQVDSQVTMMFWYRQQPGQSLTLIATANQGSEATYESGFVIDKFPISRPNLTFSTLTVSNMSPEDSSIYLCSVTGKNTEAFFGQGTRLTVV.

The gene calls are TRBV12-3 or TRBV12-4 and TRBJ1-2. The CDR3 loop spans 11 amino acids. CDR3 residues: CASSNRYGYTF.

CDR3: CASSLGGGGNYGYTF. The gene calls are TRBV7-9 and TRBJ1-2; the D gene TCRdb calls, TRBD1, cannot be checked with no DNA. The CDR3 loop spans 15 amino acids. Germline values: CDR1 SEHNR, CDR2 FQNEAQ (reference sequence).

The genes are TRBV3-1 and TRBJ2-7; TCRdb's D call, TRBD2, is unchecked because there is no DNA. Germline V lookup: CDR1 LGHDT, CDR2 YNNKEL (reference sequence). The CDR3 totals 15 residues. CDR3 amino acids: CASSNGLAGAYEQYF.

The CDR3 sequence: CASTPDYSNQPQHF. V and J are TRBV7-2 and TRBJ1-5; TCRdb's D call, TRBD1, is unchecked because there is no DNA. CDR3 length equals 14 residues. Germline values: CDR1 SGHTA, CDR2 FQGNSA.

The CDR3 region is CASSLVAGGSYNEQFF. V usage is TRBV5-1 and J usage is TRBJ2-1; TCRdb lists TRBD2, though no DNA is available to test this call. This CDR3 has 16 residues. CDR1 is SGHRS, CDR2 YFSETQ, per germline.

The CDR3 loop is CASNPQRGTDTQYF. The rearrangement uses TRBV12-3 or TRBV12-4 and TRBJ2-3; TCRdb returns TRBD2, unconfirmable since there is no DNA. CDR3 length: 14 residues.

The V gene is TRBV6-1, the J gene TRBJ1-5. This CDR3 comprises 15 residues. CDR1 and CDR2 from the germline V gene are MNHNS and SASEGT. The CDR3 loop is CATVVGRSSNQPQHF.

The chain has TRBV4-3 and TRBJ1-6. The CDR3 runs to 12 residues. In germline, CDR1 is LGHNA, CDR2 YSLEER. CDR3: CASSQEGSPLHF.

This rearrangement joins TRBV20-1 to TRBJ2-1. There are 16 residues in the CDR3. Germline V gene lookup returns CDR1 DFQATT and CDR2 SNEGSKA (reference sequence). The CDR3 spells CSARDLTSGAYNEQFF.

The rearrangement joins TRBV7-2 to TRBJ2-1; checking the TCRdb D call of TRBD2 is not possible without DNA. Germline-derived CDR1 and CDR2 are SGHTA and FQGNSA. The CDR3 is 15 amino acids. The CDR3 reads CASSLGVGTHNEQFF.

V gene TRBV15 combines with J gene TRBJ1-1. Germline CDR1 reads LNHNV; CDR2 reads YYDKDF (reference sequence). CDR3 length equals 16 residues. CDR3 in amino acids: CATSRDPGGDQVGAFF.

The gene calls are TRBV6-2 or TRBV6-3 and TRBJ2-2; with no DNA, the TCRdb D assignment of TRBD1 cannot be verified. This CDR3 contains 17 residues. CDR1 MNHEY and CDR2 SVGEGT come from the germline V gene. CDR3 amino acids: CASSYSFGQRNTGELFF.

This chain connects TRBV5-1 to TRBJ2-1; as DNA is missing, the TRBD2 call by TCRdb cannot be tested. The CDR3 loop spans 16 amino acids. Per the germline V gene, CDR1 is SGHRS and CDR2 is YFSETQ. CDR3 sequence: CASSLVAGGSRNEQFF.

The chain couples TRBV2 to TRBJ2-2; TCRdb names TRBD1, which stays unverified in the absence of DNA. CDR1 SNHLY and CDR2 FYNNEI come from the germline V gene. The CDR3 is 17 amino acids. The CDR3 sequence: CASSGAIGAGRIGELFF.

This sequence joins TRBV12-3 or TRBV12-4 and TRBJ1-1; TCRdb's D gene call, TRBD1, goes unchecked for lack of DNA. There are 14 residues in the CDR3. CDR3 loop: CASSTTGMNTEAFF.

The chain is built from TRBV29-1 and TRBJ1-1. CDR3 length: 13 residues. Germline V CDR1 and CDR2: SQVTM, ANQGSEA. CDR3 region: CSVSTQPGTEAFF. Full variable domain (remainder filled in from reference TRBV29-1 and TRBJ1-1): SAVISQKPSRDICQRGTSLTIQCQVDSQVTMMFWYRQQPGQSLTLIATANQGSEATYESGFVIDKFPISRPNLTFSTLTVSNMSPEDSSIYLCSVSTQPGTEAFFGQGTRLTVV.

The gene calls are TRBV29-1 and TRBJ2-6; TCRdb designates TRBD1, a call that cannot be tested without DNA. Germline V lookup: CDR1 SQVTM, CDR2 ANQGSEA. The CDR3 is 16 amino acids. The CDR3 protein is CSVEATGGSGANVLTF.

The rearrangement links TRBV7-2 to TRBJ2-1. The CDR3 has 11 residues. Germline V gene data show CDR1 as SGHTA and CDR2 as FQGNSA. CDR3 region: CASSRLEEQFF.

The chain couples TRBV29-1 to TRBJ1-3. This CDR3 region has 13 residues. CDR1 and CDR2 (germline): SQVTM, ANQGSEA. The CDR3 loop is CSFRQGPEGPIYF.

The CDR3 protein is CASSYGLQNIQYF. This chain joins TRBV6-2 or TRBV6-3 and TRBJ2-4; TCRdb's D call of TRBD2 is untestable without DNA. CDR3 length: 13 residues. CDR1 and CDR2 (germline): MNHEY, SVGEGT.

The rearrangement joins TRBV29-1 to TRBJ2-3; TCRdb indicates TRBD1, and absent DNA this call remains unverified. CDR1 is SQVTM and CDR2 is ANQGSEA in the germline V gene. The CDR3 runs to 12 residues. The CDR3 loop is CSGTGGQDTQYF.

J is TRBJ2-5 and V is TRBV5-1; the D gene TCRdb calls, TRBD2, cannot be checked with no DNA. The CDR3 covers 16 residues. The V gene's germline CDR1 is SGHRS and CDR2 YFSETQ. The CDR3 loop is CASRSSGADSRETQYF.

This chain joins TRBV6-2 or TRBV6-3 and TRBJ1-1; TCRdb outputs TRBD1, but without DNA this stays unchecked. The CDR3 runs to 15 residues. Germline V gene data show CDR1 as MNHEY and CDR2 as SVGEGT. The CDR3 spells CASSGPQGVWTEAFF.

The V call is TRBV29-1, the J call TRBJ2-5; the D call of TRBD1 rests on TCRdb alone, since no DNA is present to check it. The V gene's germline CDR1 is SQVTM and CDR2 ANQGSEA. CDR3 length: 14 residues. CDR3 sequence: CSVVGQRGRETQYF. The full variable domain, with the rest looked up from reference TRBV29-1 and TRBJ2-5, is SAVISQKPSRDICQRGTSLTIQCQVDSQVTMMFWYRQQPGQSLTLIATANQGSEATYESGFVIDKFPISRPNLTFSTLTVSNMSPEDSSIYLCSVVGQRGRETQYFGPGTRLLVL.

This rearrangement joins TRBV5-4 to TRBJ2-1; TCRdb indicates TRBD2, and absent DNA this call remains unverified. The CDR3 totals 16 residues. Germline V gene lookup returns CDR1 SGHNT and CDR2 YYREEE (reference sequence). The CDR3 is CASSKSGTSGYNEQFF.